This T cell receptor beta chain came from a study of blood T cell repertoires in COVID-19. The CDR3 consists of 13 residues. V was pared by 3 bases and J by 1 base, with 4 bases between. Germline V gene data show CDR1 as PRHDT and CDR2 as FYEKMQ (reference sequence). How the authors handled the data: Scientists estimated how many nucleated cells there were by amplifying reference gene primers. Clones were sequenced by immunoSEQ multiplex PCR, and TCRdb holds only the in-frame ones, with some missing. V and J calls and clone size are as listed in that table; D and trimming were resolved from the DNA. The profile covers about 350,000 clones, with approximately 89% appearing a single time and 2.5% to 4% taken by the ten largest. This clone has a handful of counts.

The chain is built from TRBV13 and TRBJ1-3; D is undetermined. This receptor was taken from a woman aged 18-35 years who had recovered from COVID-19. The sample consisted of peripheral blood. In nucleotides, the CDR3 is TGTGCCAGCAGCTTTCGGTCTGGAAACACCATATATTTT. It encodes CASSFRSGNTIYF.